This T cell receptor (beta chain) was documented in a study of CD8+ T cells in alopecia areata. Study-level points and caveats: Clonality exceeded that of normal scalp in lesional scalp, most notably in alopecia totalis/universalis. Mouse data revealed clearer TCR sharing than patient data did, a gap possibly tied to HLA. Scalp sample data also include resident alphabeta T cells from normal skin.

Trimming took off 2 bases at V and 2 bases at J, with 13 bases between the two ends. This CDR3 spans 15 amino acids. Germline V gene lookup returns CDR1 SGHTA and CDR2 FQGNSA. cDNA serving as the sequencing template came from extracted, reverse transcribed RNA. Only in-frame clones appear in the TCRdb table, and some are missing; sequencing was by immunoSEQ multiplex PCR. The sample carries a few hundred thousand clones, roughly 50% recorded once. To note about this clone: Its specificity is not known.

What was sequenced was CD8+ T cells sorted from blood. The receptor's source is a human donor in good health. This chain connects TRBV7-2 to TRBJ2-7; TRBD1 might be the D (5 bases). The CDR3 region has the DNA TGTGCCAGCAGCTTAACGGCCAGGGCGGCCTACGAGCAGTACTTC. This encodes CASSLTARAAYEQYF.